This is a list of T cell receptor beta chains from one sample in a study of blood T cell repertoires in COVID-19. Produced via immunoSEQ multiplex PCR; TCRdb's table is partial and in-frame only. The table records fewer than 250,000 clones, 88% of them present only once. Sequenced material: peripheral blood. The receptors originated from a human donor in a cohort sampled during active COVID-19. CDR3s include the opening cysteine and the closing phenylalanine or tryptophan. Each record gives: V gene, CDR3 protein.

v_call: TRBV5-1
cdr3_aa: CASSLQGSSGNTGELFF

v_call: TRBV6-1
cdr3_aa: CASSEHSRGRRSYEQYF

v_call: TRBV12-3/TRBV12-4
cdr3_aa: CASSPDKYPLHF

v_call: TRBV11-2
cdr3_aa: CASSPAPGQGSPLHF

v_call: TRBV27
cdr3_aa: CASSLGGPYEQYF

v_call: TRBV5-1
cdr3_aa: CASCSGSLGRRGNTIYF

v_call: TRBV28
cdr3_aa: CASSSQGGQGEKLFF

v_call: TRBV6-2/TRBV6-3
cdr3_aa: CASSKPGSGYTF

v_call: TRBV6-5
cdr3_aa: CASRSTGMGTEAFF

v_call: TRBV30
cdr3_aa: CAWSRGGAQPQHF

v_call: TRBV5-6
cdr3_aa: CASSGDRTGPSYGFGYTF

v_call: TRBV4-3
cdr3_aa: CASSQDRGWETQYF

v_call: TRBV28
cdr3_aa: CASRTGGGRRLEKLFF

v_call: TRBV12-3/TRBV12-4
cdr3_aa: CASSLPALGEQFF

v_call: TRBV13
cdr3_aa: CASSLRTSTDTQYF

v_call: TRBV12-3/TRBV12-4
cdr3_aa: CASSLAGNEQFF

v_call: TRBV18
cdr3_aa: CASSLLDGNPGNTIYF

v_call: TRBV2
cdr3_aa: CASRPRGRGSNQPQHF

v_call: TRBV6-5
cdr3_aa: CASSYEGAYGYTF

v_call: TRBV5-4
cdr3_aa: CASSFDRGPGNTIYF

v_call: TRBV28
cdr3_aa: CASSQQGSYYQPQHF

v_call: TRBV11-1
cdr3_aa: CASSPPRQGAGEQYF

v_call: TRBV2
cdr3_aa: CASSEQNTEAFF

v_call: TRBV28
cdr3_aa: CASSPQTGYNYGYTF

v_call: TRBV6-1
cdr3_aa: CASSGSGQVANYGYTF

v_call: TRBV6-6
cdr3_aa: CASSYSGGSSYEQYF

v_call: TRBV5-6
cdr3_aa: CASSSPPGDKWINEQFF

v_call: TRBV5-1
cdr3_aa: CASSLAPGRPLHF

v_call: TRBV2
cdr3_aa: CASKSQGSRNTEAFF

v_call: TRBV11-2
cdr3_aa: CASTRTANSYEQYF

v_call: TRBV5-6
cdr3_aa: CASSSAGVQFF

v_call: TRBV29-1
cdr3_aa: CSVALSGRRGEQFF

v_call: TRBV5-1
cdr3_aa: CASRLGQEPNQPQHF

v_call: TRBV18
cdr3_aa: CASSPVQGGGQPQHF

v_call: TRBV7-2
cdr3_aa: CASSRGAQETQYF

v_call: TRBV7-2
cdr3_aa: CASSLATDTSYEQYF

v_call: TRBV6-5
cdr3_aa: CASSIRGKRDEQYF

v_call: TRBV27
cdr3_aa: CASSLNGQGGWFF

v_call: TRBV6-5
cdr3_aa: CASSRGTSALYEQYF

v_call: TRBV5-1
cdr3_aa: CASSPDGGLSYNEQFF

v_call: TRBV5-4
cdr3_aa: CASSVGAGGPVGELFF

v_call: TRBV5-1
cdr3_aa: CASSLGVYYEQYF

v_call: TRBV7-8
cdr3_aa: CASSLLGQGLSYEQYF

v_call: TRBV5-6
cdr3_aa: CASSLKRANTGELFF

v_call: TRBV11-1
cdr3_aa: CASSLAGLRGTQYF

v_call: TRBV2
cdr3_aa: CASSAGNTIYF

v_call: TRBV20-1
cdr3_aa: CSAGTSYEQYF

v_call: TRBV5-1
cdr3_aa: CASSLDPIGQGLVYGYTF

v_call: TRBV6-6
cdr3_aa: CASSGDPDNYNSPLHF

v_call: TRBV5-4
cdr3_aa: CASSQGHNNEKLFF

v_call: TRBV15
cdr3_aa: CATSRGGAFLSGNTIYF

v_call: TRBV10-3
cdr3_aa: CAIRQGMGQPQHF